This T cell receptor (beta chain) was retrieved from a study of T-cell memory formation after mild COVID-19. Looking at the study overall: Largely, TCR clusters stayed within a single donor. The study, taken as a whole, reports: Later expanders leaned toward CD4+, whereas clones contracting from day 15 to 85 were balanced CD4/CD8.

MiXCR was run by TCRdb on the 5' RACE reads, yielding one entry per CDR3 protein. Counted here are 250,000 to 350,000 distinct CDR3 sequences, around 15% occurring once; the ten biggest clones make up approximately 25%. The CDR3 is made up of 14 amino acids. V lost 6 bases and J 3 bases, leaving 13 bases between the germline ends. Germline V gene sequence: CDR1 KGHSH, CDR2 LQKENI. Comment on this clonotype: Its matching antigen is unknown.

V gene TRBV18 combines with J gene TRBJ2-3; unclear D gene. The specimen sequenced was PBMCs or a T cell subset sorted from them (not recorded which). This sequence was found in a young man who had mild COVID-19 (a few samples of this study predate the infection). Cell type and time point are not known. DNA of the CDR3: TGTGCCAGCTCCAAACTTGCTCGGACAGATACGCAGTATTTT. Protein sequence: CASSKLARTDTQYF.